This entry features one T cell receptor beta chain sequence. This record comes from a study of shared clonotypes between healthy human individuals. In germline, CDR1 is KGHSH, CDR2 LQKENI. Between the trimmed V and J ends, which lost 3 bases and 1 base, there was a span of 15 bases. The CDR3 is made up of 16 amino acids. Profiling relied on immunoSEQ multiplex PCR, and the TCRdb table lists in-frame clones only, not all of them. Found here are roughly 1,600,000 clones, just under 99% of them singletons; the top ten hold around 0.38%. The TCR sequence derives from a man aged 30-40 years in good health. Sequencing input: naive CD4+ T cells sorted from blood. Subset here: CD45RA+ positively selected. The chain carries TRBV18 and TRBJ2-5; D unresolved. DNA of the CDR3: TGTGCCAGCTCACCTGGGGTAGCAGAGGTCCAAGAGACCCAGTACTTC. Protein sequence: CASSPGVAEVQETQYF.